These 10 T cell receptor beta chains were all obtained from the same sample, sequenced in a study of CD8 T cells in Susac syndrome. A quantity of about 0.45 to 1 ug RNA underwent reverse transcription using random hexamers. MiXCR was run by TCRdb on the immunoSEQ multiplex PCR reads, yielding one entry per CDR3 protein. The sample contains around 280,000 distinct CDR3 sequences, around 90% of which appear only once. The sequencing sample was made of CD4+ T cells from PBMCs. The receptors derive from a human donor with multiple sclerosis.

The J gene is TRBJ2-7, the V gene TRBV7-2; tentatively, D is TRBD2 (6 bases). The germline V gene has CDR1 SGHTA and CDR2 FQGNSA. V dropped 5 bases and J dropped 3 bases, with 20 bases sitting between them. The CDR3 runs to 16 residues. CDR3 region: CASSRDRDSRLYEQYF. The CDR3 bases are TGTGCCAGCAGCAGAGACCGGGACTCGCGGCTCTACGAGCAGTACTTC.

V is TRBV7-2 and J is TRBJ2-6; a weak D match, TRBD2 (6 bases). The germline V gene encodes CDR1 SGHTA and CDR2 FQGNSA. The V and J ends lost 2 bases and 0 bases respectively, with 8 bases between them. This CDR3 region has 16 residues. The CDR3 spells CASSLMGGSGANVLTF. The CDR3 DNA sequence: TGTGCCAGCAGCTTAATGGGGGGCTCTGGGGCCAACGTCCTGACTTTC. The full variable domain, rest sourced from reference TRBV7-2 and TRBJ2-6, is GAGVSQSPSNKVTEKGKDVELRCDPISGHTALYWYRQSLGQGLEFLIYFQGNSAPDKSGLPSDRFSAERTGGSVSTLTIQRTQQEDSAVYLCASSLMGGSGANVLTFGAGSRLTVL.

CDR3 in amino acids: CASSLAAGASYNEQFF. Written as DNA, the CDR3 is TGTGCCAGCAGCTTGGCAGCGGGAGCATCCTACAATGAGCAGTTCTTC. This chain links TRBV5-6 with TRBJ2-1; TRBD2 aligns across 8 bases. The V and J ends lost 0 bases and 1 base, in that order; junction bases with no gene match: 3. Germline CDR1 SGHDT, CDR2 YYEEEE. This CDR3 spans 16 amino acids.

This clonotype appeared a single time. Here the CDR3 reads CASSSGLRVAFF. The CDR3 bases are TGTGCCAGCAGCTCAGGACTAAGGGTTGCTTTCTTT. This chain links TRBV12-3 or TRBV12-4 with TRBJ1-1; D unresolved. Trimming cost V 6 bases and J 11 bases, with 16 bases left between them. This CDR3 has 12 amino acids.

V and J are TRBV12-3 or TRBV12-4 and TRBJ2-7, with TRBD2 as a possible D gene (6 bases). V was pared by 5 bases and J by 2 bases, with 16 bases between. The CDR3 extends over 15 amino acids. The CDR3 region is CASSPSGLPPYEQYF. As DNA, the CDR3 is TGTGCCAGCAGTCCGAGCGGGCTTCCCCCCTACGAGCAGTACTTC.

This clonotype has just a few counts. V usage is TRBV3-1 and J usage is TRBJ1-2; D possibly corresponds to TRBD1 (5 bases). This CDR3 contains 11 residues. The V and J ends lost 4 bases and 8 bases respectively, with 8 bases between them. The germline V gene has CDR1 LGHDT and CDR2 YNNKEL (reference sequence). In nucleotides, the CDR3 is TGTGCCAGCAGCCGGGGACGGGGCTACACCTTC. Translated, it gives CASSRGRGYTF.

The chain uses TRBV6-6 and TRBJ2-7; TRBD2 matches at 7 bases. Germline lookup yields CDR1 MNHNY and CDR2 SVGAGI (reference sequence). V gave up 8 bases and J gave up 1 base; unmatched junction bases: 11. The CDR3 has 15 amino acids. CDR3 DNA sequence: TGTGCCAGCCACCGGCGGGGGTACAGTTCCTACGAGCAGTACTTC. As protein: CASHRRGYSSYEQYF.

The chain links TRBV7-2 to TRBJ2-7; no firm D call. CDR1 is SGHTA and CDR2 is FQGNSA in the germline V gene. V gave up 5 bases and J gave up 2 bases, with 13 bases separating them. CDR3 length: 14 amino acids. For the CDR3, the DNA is TGTGCCAGCAGCCGCCCCCAGGAGACCTACGAGCAGTACTTC. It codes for CASSRPQETYEQYF.

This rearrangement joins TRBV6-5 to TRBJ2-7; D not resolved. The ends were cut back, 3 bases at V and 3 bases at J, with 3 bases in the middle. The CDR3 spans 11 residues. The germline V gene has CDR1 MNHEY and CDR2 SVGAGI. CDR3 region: CASSYNYEQYF. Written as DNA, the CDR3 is TGTGCCAGCAGTTATAACTACGAGCAGTACTTC.

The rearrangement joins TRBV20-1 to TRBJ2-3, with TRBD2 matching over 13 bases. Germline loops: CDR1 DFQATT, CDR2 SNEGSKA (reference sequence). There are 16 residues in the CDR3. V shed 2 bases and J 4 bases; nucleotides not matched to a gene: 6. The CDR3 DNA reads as TGCAGTGCTAGACATTGGACTAGCGGGAGATCAGATACGCAGTATTTT. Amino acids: CSARHWTSGRSDTQYF.